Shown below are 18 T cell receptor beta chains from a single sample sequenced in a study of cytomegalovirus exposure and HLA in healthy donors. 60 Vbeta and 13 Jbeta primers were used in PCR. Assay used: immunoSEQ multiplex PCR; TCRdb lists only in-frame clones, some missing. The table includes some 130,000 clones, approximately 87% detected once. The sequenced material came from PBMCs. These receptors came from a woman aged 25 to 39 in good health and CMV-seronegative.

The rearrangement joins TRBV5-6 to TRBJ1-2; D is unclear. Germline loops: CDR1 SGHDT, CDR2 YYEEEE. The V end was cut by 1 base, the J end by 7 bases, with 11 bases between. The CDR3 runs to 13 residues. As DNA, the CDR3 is TGTGCCAGCAGCTTGTCGTATAAGAGTGGCTACACCTTC. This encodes CASSLSYKSGYTF.

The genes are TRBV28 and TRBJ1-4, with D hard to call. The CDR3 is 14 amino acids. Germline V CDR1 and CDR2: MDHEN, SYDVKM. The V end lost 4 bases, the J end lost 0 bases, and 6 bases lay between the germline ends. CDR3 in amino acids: CASSSSSTNEKLFF. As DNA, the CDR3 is TGTGCCAGCAGTTCGTCCTCAACTAATGAAAAACTGTTTTTT.

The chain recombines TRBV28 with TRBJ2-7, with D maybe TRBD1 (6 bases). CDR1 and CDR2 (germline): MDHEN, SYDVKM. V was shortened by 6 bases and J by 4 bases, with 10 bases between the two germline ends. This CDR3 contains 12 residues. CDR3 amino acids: CASRSTGYEQYF. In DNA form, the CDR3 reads TGTGCCAGCAGGTCAACAGGGTACGAGCAGTACTTC. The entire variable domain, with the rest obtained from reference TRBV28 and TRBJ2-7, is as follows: DVKVTQSSRYLVKRTGEKVFLECVQDMDHENMFWYRQDPGLGLRLIYFSYDVKMKEKGDIPEGYSVSREKKERFSLILESASTNQTSMYLCASRSTGYEQYFGPGTRLTVT.

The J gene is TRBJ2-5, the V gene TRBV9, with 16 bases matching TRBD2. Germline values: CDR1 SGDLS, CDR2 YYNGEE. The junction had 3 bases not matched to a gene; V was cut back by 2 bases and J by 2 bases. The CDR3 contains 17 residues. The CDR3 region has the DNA TGTGCCAGCAGCGTGGGACTAGCGGGGGGGATTCAAGAGACCCAGTACTTC. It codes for CASSVGLAGGIQETQYF.

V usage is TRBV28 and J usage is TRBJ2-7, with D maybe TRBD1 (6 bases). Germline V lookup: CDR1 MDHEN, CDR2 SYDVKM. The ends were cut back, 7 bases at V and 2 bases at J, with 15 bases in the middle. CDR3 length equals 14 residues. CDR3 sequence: CASTLGQGTYEQYF. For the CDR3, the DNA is TGTGCCAGCACCCTCGGGCAGGGGACCTACGAGCAGTACTTC.

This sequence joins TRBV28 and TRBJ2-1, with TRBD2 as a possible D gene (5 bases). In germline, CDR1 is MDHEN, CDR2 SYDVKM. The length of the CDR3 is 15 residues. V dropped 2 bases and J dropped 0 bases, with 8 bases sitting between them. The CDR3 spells CASSLTGSSYNEQFF. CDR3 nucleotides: TGTGCCAGCAGTTTAACGGGGAGCTCCTACAATGAGCAGTTCTTC.

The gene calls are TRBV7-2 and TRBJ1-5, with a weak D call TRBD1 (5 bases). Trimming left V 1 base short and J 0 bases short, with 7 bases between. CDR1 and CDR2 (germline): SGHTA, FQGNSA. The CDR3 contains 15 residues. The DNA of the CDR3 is TGTGCCAGCAGCTTAGTGGGGGGTAGCAATCAGCCCCAGCATTTT. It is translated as CASSLVGGSNQPQHF.

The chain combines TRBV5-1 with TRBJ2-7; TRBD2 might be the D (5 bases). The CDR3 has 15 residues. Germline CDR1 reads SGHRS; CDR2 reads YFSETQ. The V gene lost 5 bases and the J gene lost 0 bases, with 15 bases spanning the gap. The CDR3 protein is CASSLGLLYSYEQYF. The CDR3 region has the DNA TGCGCCAGCAGTCTCGGACTCCTGTACTCCTACGAGCAGTACTTC.

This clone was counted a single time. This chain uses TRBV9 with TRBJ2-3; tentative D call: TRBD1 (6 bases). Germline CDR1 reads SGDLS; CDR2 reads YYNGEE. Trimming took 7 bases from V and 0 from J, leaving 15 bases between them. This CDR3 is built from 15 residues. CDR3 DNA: TGTGCCAGCGCCGCTCAGGGGATTAGCACAGATACGCAGTATTTT. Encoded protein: CASAAQGISTDTQYF.

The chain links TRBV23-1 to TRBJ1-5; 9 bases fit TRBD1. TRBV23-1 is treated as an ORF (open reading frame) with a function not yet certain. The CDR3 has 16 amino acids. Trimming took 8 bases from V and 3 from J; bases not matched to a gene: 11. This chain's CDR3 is CASHRGPGIVNQPQHF. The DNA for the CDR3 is TGCGCCAGCCACAGGGGGCCGGGTATCGTCAATCAGCCCCAGCATTTT.

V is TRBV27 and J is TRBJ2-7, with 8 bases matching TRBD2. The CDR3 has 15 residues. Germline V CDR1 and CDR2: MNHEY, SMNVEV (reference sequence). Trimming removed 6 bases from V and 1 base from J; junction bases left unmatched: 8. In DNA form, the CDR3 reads TGTGCCAGCAGCCGCCTTTCGGGAGGGTCCTACGAGCAGTACTTC. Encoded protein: CASSRLSGGSYEQYF.

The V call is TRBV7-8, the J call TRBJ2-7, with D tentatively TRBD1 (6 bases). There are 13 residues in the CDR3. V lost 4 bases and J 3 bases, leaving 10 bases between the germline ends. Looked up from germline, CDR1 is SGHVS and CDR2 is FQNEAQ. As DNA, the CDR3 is TGTGCCAGCAGCTATACAGGGTTCTACGAGCAGTACTTC. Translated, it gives CASSYTGFYEQYF.

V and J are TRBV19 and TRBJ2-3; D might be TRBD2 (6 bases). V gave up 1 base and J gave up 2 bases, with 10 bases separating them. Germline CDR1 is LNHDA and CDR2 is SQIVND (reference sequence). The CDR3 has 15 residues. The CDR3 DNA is TGTGCCAGTAGTATAGCGGCGGGATACACAGATACGCAGTATTTT. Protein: CASSIAAGYTDTQYF.

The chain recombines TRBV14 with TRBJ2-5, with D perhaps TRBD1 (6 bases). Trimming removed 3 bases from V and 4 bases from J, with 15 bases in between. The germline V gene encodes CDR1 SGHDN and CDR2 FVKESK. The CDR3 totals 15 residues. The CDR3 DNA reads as TGTGCCAGCAGCCAGAACCAGGGGATGGGAGAGACCCAGTACTTC. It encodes CASSQNQGMGETQYF. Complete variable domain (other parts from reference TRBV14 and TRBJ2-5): EAGVTQFPSHSVIEKGQTVTLRCDPISGHDNLYWYRRVMGKEIKFLLHFVKESKQDESGMPNNRFLAERTGGTYSTLKVQPAELEDSGVYFCASSQNQGMGETQYFGPGTRLLVL.

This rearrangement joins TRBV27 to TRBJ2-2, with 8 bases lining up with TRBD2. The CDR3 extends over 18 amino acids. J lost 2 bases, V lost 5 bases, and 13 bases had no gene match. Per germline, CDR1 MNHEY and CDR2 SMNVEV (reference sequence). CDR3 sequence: CASSPPARREVNTGELFF. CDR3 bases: TGTGCCAGCAGTCCCCCTGCACGGCGGGAGGTTAACACCGGGGAGCTGTTTTTT.

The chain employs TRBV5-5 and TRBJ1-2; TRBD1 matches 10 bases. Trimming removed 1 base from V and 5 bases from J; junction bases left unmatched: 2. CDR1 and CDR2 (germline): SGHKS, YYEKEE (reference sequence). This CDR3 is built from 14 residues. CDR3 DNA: TGTGCCAGCAGCTTGTCGGACAGGGGGTATGGCTACACCTTC. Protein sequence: CASSLSDRGYGYTF.

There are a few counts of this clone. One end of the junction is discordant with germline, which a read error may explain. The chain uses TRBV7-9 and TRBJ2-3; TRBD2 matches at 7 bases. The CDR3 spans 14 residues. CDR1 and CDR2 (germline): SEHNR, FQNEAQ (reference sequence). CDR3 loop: CASTLEETSRRQYF. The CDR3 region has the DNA TGTGCCAGCACCTTAGAGGAGACTAGCCGGCGGCAGTATTTT.

For the CDR3, the DNA is TGTGCCACCCACGGGTCCGGGACTAGCGGGAGGGCCTCCATTTACGAGCAGTACTTC. This codes for CATHGSGTSGRASIYEQYF. This chain uses TRBV7-2 with TRBJ2-7, with 16 positions matching TRBD2. The CDR3 sequence is 19 residues long. Germline CDR1 SGHTA, CDR2 FQGNSA. After removal of 10 bases from V and 4 bases from J, the junction contained 19 bases not matched to a gene.